The present T cell receptor (beta chain) was sequenced within a study of shared clonotypes between healthy human individuals. Study as a whole: Donor ages ranged 18 to 49 years: a couple of women, three men.

CD4+ cells underwent separation, giving CD45RA+ naive and CD45RA-negative memory subsets. This CDR3 has 14 residues. Between the trimmed V and J ends, which lost 4 bases and 3 bases, there was a span of 11 bases. CDR1 is SGDLS and CDR2 is YYNGEE in the germline V gene. Replicate sorted-subset PCRs were loaded with around 0.2 ug DNA, 31,000 or so T cell genomes. Clones were read by immunoSEQ multiplex PCR, and TCRdb kept only the in-frame ones, dropping some. This sample has over 1.4 million clones, with roughly 96% found just once. Material: naive CD4+ T cells sorted from blood. This sample's subset: CD45RA+ positively selected. This TCR came from a young man in good health. The gene calls are TRBV9 and TRBJ1-5; D remains unclear. In DNA form, the CDR3 reads TGTGCCAGCAGCTCGACGGTATCCAATCAGCCCCAGCATTTT. This sequence encodes CASSSTVSNQPQHF.